This entry is about one T cell receptor beta chain. This sample is drawn from a study of control samples from healthy donors and cancer patients. The germline V gene has CDR1 MNHEY and CDR2 SVGAGI. V was pared by 5 bases and J by 5 bases, with 18 bases between. The CDR3 runs to 15 residues. Clones were read by immunoSEQ multiplex PCR, and TCRdb kept only the in-frame ones, dropping some. The data show under 200,000 clones, roughly 90% seen once. The rearrangement joins TRBV6-5 to TRBJ2-5, with D hard to call. The source material was blood. The sequence derives from a woman aged 30 to 39 in good health. The CDR3 is CASSTMDPPPETQYF. Here the CDR3 DNA reads TGTGCCAGCAGTACGATGGACCCACCCCCCGAGACCCAGTACTTC.